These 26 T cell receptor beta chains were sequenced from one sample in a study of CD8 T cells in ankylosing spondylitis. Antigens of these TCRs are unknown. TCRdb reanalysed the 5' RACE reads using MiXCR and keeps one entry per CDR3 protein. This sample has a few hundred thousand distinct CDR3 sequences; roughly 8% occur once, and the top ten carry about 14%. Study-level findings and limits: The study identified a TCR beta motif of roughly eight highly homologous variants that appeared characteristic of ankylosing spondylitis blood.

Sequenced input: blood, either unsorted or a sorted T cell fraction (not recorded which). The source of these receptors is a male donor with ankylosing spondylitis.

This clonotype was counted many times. The CDR3 region is CASRYTDGELFF. Here the CDR3 DNA reads TGTGCCAGCAGGTACACAGACGGGGAGCTGTTTTTT. The chain combines TRBV28 with TRBJ2-2; D is unclear. Trimming pared 6 bases from V and 7 bases from J, leaving 9 bases between. The CDR3 length is 12 residues. The germline CDR1 and CDR2 sequences are MDHEN and SYDVKM.

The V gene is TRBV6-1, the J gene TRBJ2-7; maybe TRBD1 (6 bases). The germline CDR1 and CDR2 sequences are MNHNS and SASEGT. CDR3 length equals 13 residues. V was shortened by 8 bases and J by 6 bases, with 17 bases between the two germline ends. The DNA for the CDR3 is TGTGCCAGCGGGGTCCCGGGACAACGCGAGCAGTACTTC. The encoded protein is CASGVPGQREQYF.

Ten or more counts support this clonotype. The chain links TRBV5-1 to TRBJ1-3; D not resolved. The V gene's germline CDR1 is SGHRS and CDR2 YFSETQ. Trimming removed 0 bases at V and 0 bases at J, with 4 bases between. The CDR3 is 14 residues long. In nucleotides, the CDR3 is TGCGCCAGCAGCTTGGGATCCTCTGGAAACACCATATATTTT. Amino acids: CASSLGSSGNTIYF.

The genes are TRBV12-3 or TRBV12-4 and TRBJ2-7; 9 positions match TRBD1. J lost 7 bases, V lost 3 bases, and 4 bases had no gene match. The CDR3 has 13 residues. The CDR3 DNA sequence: TGTGCCAGCAGTTTGGGACAGGGAGTTGAGCAGTACTTC. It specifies CASSLGQGVEQYF.

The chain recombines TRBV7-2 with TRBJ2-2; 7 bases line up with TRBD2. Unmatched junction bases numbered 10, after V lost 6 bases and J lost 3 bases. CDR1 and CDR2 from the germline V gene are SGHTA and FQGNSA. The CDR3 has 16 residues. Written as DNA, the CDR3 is TGTGCCAGCAGATGGGGAACGGGAGGATACACCGGGGAGCTGTTTTTT. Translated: CASRWGTGGYTGELFF.

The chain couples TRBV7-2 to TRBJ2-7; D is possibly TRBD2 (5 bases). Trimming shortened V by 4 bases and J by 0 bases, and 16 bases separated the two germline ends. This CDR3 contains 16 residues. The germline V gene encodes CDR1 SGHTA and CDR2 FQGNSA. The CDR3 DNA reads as TGTGCCAGCAGCTCGACCCGGACTCGGAGCTCCTACGAGCAGTACTTC. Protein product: CASSSTRTRSSYEQYF.

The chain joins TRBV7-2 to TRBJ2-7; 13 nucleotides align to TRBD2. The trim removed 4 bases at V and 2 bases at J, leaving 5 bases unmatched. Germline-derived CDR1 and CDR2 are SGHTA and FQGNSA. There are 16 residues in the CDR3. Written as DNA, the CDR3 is TGTGCCAGCAGCTCCGGACTAGCGGGAGTTCCCTACGAGCAGTACTTC. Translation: CASSSGLAGVPYEQYF.

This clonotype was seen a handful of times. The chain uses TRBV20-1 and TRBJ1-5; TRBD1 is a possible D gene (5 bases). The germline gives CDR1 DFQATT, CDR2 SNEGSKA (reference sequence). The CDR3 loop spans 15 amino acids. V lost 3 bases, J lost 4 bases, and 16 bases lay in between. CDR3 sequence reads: CSASDGGRFNQPQHF. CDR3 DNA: TGCAGTGCTAGTGATGGGGGTCGTTTTAATCAGCCCCAGCATTTT.

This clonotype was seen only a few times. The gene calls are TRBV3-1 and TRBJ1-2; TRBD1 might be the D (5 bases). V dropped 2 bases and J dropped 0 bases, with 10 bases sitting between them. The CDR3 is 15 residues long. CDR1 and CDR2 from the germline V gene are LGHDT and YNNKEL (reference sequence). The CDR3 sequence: CASSQKGRANYGYTF. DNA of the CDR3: TGTGCCAGCAGCCAAAAAGGCAGGGCTAACTATGGCTACACCTTC.

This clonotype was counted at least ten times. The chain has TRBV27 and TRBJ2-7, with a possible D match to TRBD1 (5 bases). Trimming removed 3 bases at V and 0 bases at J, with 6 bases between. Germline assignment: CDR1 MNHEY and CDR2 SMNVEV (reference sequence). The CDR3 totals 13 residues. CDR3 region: CASSFDSSYEQYF. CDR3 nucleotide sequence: TGTGCCAGCAGTTTTGACAGCTCCTACGAGCAGTACTTC.

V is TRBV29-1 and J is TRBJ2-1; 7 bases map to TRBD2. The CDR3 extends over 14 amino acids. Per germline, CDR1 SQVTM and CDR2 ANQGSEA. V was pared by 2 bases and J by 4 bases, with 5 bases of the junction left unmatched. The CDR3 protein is CSVETLAKYNEQFF. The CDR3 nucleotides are TGCAGCGTTGAAACACTAGCGAAATACAATGAGCAGTTCTTC.

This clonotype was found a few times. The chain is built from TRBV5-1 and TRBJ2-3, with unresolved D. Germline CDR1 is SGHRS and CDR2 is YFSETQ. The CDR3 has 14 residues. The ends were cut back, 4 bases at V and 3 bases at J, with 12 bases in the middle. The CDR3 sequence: CASSTGRSTDTQYF. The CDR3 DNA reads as TGCGCCAGCAGCACCGGCCGTAGTACAGATACGCAGTATTTT.

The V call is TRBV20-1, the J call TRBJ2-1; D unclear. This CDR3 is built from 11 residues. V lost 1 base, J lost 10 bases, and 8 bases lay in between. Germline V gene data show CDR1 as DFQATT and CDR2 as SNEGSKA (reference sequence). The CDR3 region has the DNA TGCAGTGCTAGAGTAGCTCGCGAGCAGTTCTTC. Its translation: CSARVAREQFF.

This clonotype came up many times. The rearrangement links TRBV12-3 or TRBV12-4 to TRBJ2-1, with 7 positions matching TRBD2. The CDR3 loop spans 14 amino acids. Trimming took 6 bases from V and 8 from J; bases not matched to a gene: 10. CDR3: CASRYLAEGDEQFF. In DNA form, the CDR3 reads TGTGCCAGCAGGTACCTAGCGGAAGGGGATGAGCAGTTCTTC.

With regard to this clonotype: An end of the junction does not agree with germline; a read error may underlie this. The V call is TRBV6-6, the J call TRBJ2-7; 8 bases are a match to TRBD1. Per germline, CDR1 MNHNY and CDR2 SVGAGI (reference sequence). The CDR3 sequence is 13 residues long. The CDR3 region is CASTPGQEVHTDF. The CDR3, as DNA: TGTGCCAGCACACCGGGACAGGAGGTCCATACGGACTTC.

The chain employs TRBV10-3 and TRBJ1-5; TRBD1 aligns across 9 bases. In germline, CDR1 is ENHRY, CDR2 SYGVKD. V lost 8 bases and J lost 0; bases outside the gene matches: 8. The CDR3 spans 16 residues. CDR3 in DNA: TGTGCCATCGGAACCGGGACAGGGTCTAGCAATCAGCCCCAGCATTTT. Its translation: CAIGTGTGSSNQPQHF.

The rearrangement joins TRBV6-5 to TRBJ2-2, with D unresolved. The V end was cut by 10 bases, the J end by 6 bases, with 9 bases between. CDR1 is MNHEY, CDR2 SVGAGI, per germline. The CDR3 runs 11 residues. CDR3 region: CATSLAGELFF. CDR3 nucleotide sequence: TGTGCCACCTCGCTAGCCGGGGAGCTGTTTTTT.

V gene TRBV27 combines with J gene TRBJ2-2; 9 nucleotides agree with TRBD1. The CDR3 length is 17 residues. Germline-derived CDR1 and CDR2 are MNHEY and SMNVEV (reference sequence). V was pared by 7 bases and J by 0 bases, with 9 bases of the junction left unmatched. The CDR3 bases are TGTGCCAGCAATCCTGACAGGGGGACCGCGAACACCGGGGAGCTGTTTTTT. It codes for CASNPDRGTANTGELFF.

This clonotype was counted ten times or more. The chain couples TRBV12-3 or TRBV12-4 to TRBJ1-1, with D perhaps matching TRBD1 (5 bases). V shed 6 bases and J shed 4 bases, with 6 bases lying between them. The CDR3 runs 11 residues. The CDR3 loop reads CASRDSTEAFF. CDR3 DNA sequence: TGTGCCAGCAGAGACAGCACTGAAGCTTTCTTT.

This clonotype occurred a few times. The CDR3 DNA follows: TGCAGTGCTATGGGCAGAGCGAACACTGAAGCTTTCTTT. This encodes CSAMGRANTEAFF. The V and J genes are TRBV20-1 and TRBJ1-1; D is unresolved. The CDR3 contains 13 residues. The germline V gene encodes CDR1 DFQATT and CDR2 SNEGSKA (reference sequence). V was trimmed by 4 bases and J by 1 base, leaving 10 bases between them.

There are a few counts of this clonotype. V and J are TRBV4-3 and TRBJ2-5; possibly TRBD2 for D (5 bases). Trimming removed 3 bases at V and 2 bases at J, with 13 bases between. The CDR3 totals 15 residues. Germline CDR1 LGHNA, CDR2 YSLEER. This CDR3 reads CASSQAVSGQETQYF. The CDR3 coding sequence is TGCGCCAGCAGCCAGGCGGTCAGCGGACAAGAGACCCAGTACTTC.

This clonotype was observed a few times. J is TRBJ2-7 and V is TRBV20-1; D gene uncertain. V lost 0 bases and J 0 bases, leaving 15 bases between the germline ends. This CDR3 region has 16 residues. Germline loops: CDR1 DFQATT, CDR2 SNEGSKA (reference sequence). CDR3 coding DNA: TGCAGTGCTAGAGATCCCCCTATAGTAACCTCCTACGAGCAGTACTTC. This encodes CSARDPPIVTSYEQYF.

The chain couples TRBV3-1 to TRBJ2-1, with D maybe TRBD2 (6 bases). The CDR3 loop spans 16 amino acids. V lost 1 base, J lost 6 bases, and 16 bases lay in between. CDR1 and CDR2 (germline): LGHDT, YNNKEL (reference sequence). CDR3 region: CASSQGGGGNVNEQFF. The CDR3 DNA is TGTGCCAGCAGCCAAGGAGGTGGAGGGAATGTCAATGAGCAGTTCTTC.

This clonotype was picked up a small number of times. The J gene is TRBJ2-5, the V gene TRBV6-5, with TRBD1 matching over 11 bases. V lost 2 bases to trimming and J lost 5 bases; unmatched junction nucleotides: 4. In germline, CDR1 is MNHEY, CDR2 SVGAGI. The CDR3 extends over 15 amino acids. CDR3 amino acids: CASSYTDRGRETQYF. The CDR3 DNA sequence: TGTGCCAGCAGTTACACGGACAGGGGGCGGGAGACCCAGTACTTC.

The CDR3 DNA sequence: TGTGCCACTCGACTAGCGCTTAGCTCCTACAATGAGCAGTTCTTC. Its protein is CATRLALSSYNEQFF. This chain connects TRBV27 to TRBJ2-1; 8 bases map to TRBD2. The CDR3 runs to 15 residues. Germline loops: CDR1 MNHEY, CDR2 SMNVEV (reference sequence). Trimming took 10 bases from V and 0 from J; bases not matched to a gene: 8.

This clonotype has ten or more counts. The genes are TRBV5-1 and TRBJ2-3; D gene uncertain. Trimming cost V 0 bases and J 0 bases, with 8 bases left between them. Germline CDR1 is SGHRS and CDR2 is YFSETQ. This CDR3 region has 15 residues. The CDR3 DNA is TGCGCCAGCAGCTTGGCCTTAACTAGCACAGATACGCAGTATTTT. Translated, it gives CASSLALTSTDTQYF.